The source of this T cell receptor beta chain is a study of blood T cells in healthy people across ages (dated by TCRdb to 2013 to 2016). Background for the entire study: Template switching captured roughly one uniquely barcoded TCR beta cDNA molecule per two T cells in model experiments. Using the same blood draw, the study looked at two additional independent replicas of 1 million unique cDNA reads for two donors, one aged 18 to 29 and the other aged 80 or older. Age-related changes in TCR beta repertoire diversity were measured in the study by deep sequencing normalized with unique cDNA molecular identifiers. Donors were grouped into four age groups: young (average 16 years), middle-aged (39), aged (around 66) and long-lived (just over 80).

This clonotype was counted at least ten times. Its antigen is still unknown. Base qualities are missing; no much larger clone stands one base away. The library was built by means of 5' RACE. Sequencing was carried out with an Illumina HiSeq 2500. A second PCR of about 6 to 11 cycles was performed with a sample-barcoded 5' primer and a J-beta primer mix. A template-switch 5' adaptor carrying 12 random nucleotides introduced a unique molecular identifier onto each TCR beta cDNA molecule. Each sample yielded at least 3 million CDR3-containing paired-end reads. First-strand cDNA synthesis was performed from all RNA using the Mint cDNA synthesis kit, with priming by a TRBC-specific oligonucleotide. Following uracil-DNA glycosylase treatment, a first 18-cycle PCR with universal primers M1SS and BC2_uni_R was performed on all cDNA. From the authors' description of their analysis: For normalization, 1 million high-quality reads, each with a distinct molecular identifier, were randomly selected from each sample. Instead of being binned into consensus sequences, reads with shared molecular identifiers were discarded. CDR3 identification, clonotype clustering and error correction used MiTCR with a Q25 quality threshold and the strictest error-elimination algorithm. A nonparametric unseen species model with Euler transformation was used to estimate a lower bound on total TCR beta diversity. TCRdb handled the public reads itself, with Q25 trimming in fastp and clone calling in MiXCR, and kept productive beta chains. Each CDR3 protein appears once, grouped with its most common genes and DNA. TCRdb's processing, not the authors', yielded these V and J calls. The sample records some 930,000 distinct CDR3 sequences, 29% of which are singletons. The ten biggest clones cover about a tenth of the sample.

The full study reports these points: Because the CMV infection status of the donors was unknown, age-related changes in expanded clonotypes may potentially have been confounded. Bulk unsorted PBMC profiling prevented conclusive comparison of naive and antigen-experienced compartments. Compared with the aged group, the long-lived group had more naive CD4+ T cells, fewer expanded clones and increased TCR diversity, a pattern suggesting age selection. As age increased, observed TCR beta diversity per million T cells dropped in a roughly linear way, and a significant reduction was already evident by age 40. Estimates of total diversity based on one million sequenced T cells were considered lower bounds and underestimates. There was a strong correlation between observed TCR beta diversity and the percentage of naive T cells measured by flow cytometry.

The CDR3 measures 13 amino acids from cysteine to phenylalanine. Only CDR3 DNA remains: 39 bases, in frame from the first base. The germline V gene provides CDR1 SNHLY and CDR2 FYNNEI. Trimmed from V: 7 bases; trimmed from J: 2 bases; junction bases lacking a gene match: 5. Systemically healthy Caucasian individuals from Russia, 39 in total and aged about 6 to 100 years, were included as donors. About 9.8 milliliters of peripheral blood were drawn from each donor into EDTA-treated Vacutainer tubes. PBMCs were isolated by Ficoll-Paque density-gradient centrifugation, with at least 6.5 million obtained per sample. Trizol reagent was used to extract total RNA from the PBMCs, yielding at least 6 micrograms per sample. For every donor, flow cytometry on a PBMC aliquot measured the percentage of naive CD45RAhigh/CD27high T cells. This sample was shared with a second study, whose subject was T cells of mothers and their children. As noted in the second study: Donors were nine systemically healthy Caucasian individuals: three mothers and their six children. cDNA synthesis used all of the extracted RNA, with approximately 1.4 ug of RNA in each 15 ul reaction. In the second PCR, sample barcodes and 2-4 random nucleotides were introduced via the M1S primer. More than 8 million TCR beta CDR3 reads were obtained from each mother, and some 3.2 million reads were obtained from each child. Thymic selection similarly shapes TCR recombination output in related and unrelated pairs, with minor effect from inherited differences. Related mother-child pairs always showed normalized repertoire overlap that was slightly higher than in unrelated mother-child pairs, though the difference was never significant. With a sensitivity of roughly 93 clones per million clonotypes, no persistent microchimeric T cell clones were detected. To look for features that set related mother-child pairs apart from unrelated individuals, the researchers ran deep NGS to compare the TCR beta repertoires of mothers and children. Mothers averaged roughly 36 +/- 4 years of age and children averaged about 10 +/- 4 years. After adapters were ligated using NEBNext reagents, the libraries underwent 100+100 nt paired-end sequencing on an Illumina HiSeq 2000. To prevent cross-contamination, the mother and child libraries were prepared one month apart and sequenced in separate runs. For each donor, between roughly 500,000 and 2,100,000 distinct TCR beta clonotypes were identified. Naive TCR beta clonotypes were estimated from low-frequency clonotypes matched to each donor's FACS-determined naive share, without sorting.

The rearrangement combines TRBV2 with TRBJ2-7; the central 7 bases match TRBD2. This sequence originates from a woman in her thirties or forties in good health. The sample consisted of blood. CDR3 reads: CASNPGGTYEQYF. The DNA is as follows: TGTGCCAGCAATCCGGGGGGTACCTACGAGCAGTACTTC.